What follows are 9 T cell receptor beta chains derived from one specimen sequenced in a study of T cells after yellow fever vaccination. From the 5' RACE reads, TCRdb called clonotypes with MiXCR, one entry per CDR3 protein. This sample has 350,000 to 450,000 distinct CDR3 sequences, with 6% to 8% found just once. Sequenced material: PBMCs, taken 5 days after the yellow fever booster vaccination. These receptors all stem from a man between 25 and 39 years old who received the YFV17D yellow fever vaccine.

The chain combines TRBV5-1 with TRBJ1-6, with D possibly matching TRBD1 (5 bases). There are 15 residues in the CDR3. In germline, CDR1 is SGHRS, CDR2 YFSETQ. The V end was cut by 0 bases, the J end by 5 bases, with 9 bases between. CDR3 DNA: TGCGCCAGCAGCTTGGCCCCAGGGAATAATTCACCCCTCCACTTT. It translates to CASSLAPGNNSPLHF.

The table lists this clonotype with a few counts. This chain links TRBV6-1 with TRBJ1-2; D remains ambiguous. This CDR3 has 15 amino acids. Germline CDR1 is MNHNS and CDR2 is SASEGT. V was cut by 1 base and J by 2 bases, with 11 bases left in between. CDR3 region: CASSEESGANYGYTF. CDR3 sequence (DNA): TGTGCCAGCAGTGAAGAGAGTGGAGCAAACTATGGCTACACCTTC.

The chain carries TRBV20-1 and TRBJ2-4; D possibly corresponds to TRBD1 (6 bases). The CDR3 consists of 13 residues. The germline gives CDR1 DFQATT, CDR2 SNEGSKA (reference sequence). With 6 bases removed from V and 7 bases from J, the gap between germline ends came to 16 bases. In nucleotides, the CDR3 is TGCAGTGCAGAGGGGTCAGGGGCCAACATTCAGTACTTC. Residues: CSAEGSGANIQYF.

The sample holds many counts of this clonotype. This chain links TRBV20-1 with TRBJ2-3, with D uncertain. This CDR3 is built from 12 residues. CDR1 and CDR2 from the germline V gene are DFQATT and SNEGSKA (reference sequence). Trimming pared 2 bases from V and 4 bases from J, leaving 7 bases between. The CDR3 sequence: CSARQVPDTQYF. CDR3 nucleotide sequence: TGCAGTGCTAGACAGGTACCAGATACGCAGTATTTT.

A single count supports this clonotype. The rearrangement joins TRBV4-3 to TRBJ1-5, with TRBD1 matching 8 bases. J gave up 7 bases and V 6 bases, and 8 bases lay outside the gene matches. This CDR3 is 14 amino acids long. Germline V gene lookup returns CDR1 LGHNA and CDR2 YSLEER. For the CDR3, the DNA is TGCGCCAGCAGTATAGACAGGGGCGGACAGCCCCAGCATTTT. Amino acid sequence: CASSIDRGGQPQHF.

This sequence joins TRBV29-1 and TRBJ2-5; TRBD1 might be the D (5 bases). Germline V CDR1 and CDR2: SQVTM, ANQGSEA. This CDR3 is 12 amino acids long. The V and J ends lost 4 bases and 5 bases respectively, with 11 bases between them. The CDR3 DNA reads TGCAGCGTTGCCCAGGGTGATGAGACCCAGTACTTC. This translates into CSVAQGDETQYF.

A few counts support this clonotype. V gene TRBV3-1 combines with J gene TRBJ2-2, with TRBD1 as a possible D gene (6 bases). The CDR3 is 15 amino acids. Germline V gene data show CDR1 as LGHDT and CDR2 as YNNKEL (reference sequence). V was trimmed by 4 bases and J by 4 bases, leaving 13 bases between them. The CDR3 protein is CASSPHRGGTGELFF. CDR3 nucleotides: TGTGCCAGCAGCCCACATCGAGGGGGCACCGGGGAGCTGTTTTTT.

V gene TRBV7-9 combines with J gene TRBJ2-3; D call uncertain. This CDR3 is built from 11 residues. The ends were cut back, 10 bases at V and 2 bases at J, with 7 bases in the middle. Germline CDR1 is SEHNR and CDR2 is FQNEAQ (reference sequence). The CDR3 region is CATKVTDTQYF. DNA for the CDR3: TGTGCCACCAAGGTCACAGATACGCAGTATTTT.

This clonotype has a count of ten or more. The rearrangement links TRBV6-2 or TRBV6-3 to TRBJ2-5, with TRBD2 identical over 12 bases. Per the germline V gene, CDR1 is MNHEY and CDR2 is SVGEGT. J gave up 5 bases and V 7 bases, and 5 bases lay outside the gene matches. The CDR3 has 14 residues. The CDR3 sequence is CASTGLAGRETQYF. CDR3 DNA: TGTGCCAGCACAGGACTAGCGGGACGGGAGACCCAGTACTTC.